These 25 T cell receptor beta chains originate from one sample sequenced in a study of T cells in Graves' hyperthyroidism and ophthalmopathy. TCR beta CDR3 sequences were amplified from RNA transcripts. The study used the HTBI primer set for a first-round RT-PCR of the TCR CDR3. MiXCR was run by TCRdb on the multiplex PCR reads, yielding one entry per CDR3 protein. Of 300,000 to 500,000 distinct CDR3 sequences in the sample, just under 15% are singletons; the top ten hold around a third. Sequenced sample: blood. These receptors were taken from a woman aged 30 to 39 with Graves' hyperthyroidism.

This clonotype was detected ten times or more. This chain connects TRBV3-1 to TRBJ2-3; D is possibly TRBD1 or TRBD2 (5 bases each). Trimming cost V 3 bases and J 7 bases, with 20 bases left between them. Germline CDR1 is LGHDT and CDR2 is YNNKEL (reference sequence). The CDR3 is 16 amino acids. The CDR3 DNA reads TGTGCCAGCAGCCAGGGGACCCAACAGGTCGTGTATACGCAGTATTTT. Its protein is CASSQGTQQVVYTQYF.

This clonotype was counted only a few times. V usage is TRBV5-4 and J usage is TRBJ2-1; 11 bases agree with TRBD2. Looked up from germline, CDR1 is SGHNT and CDR2 is YYREEE (reference sequence). There are 17 residues in the CDR3. V trimming: 4 bases; J trimming: 10 bases; junction bases outside the gene matches: 16. The CDR3 DNA reads TGTGCCAGCAGCGAATGGACTAGCGGGCGGACTGTAGGGGAGCAGTTCTTC. Encoded protein: CASSEWTSGRTVGEQFF.

Of note for this clonotype: Relative to the germline gene, one junction end is altered; a read error may explain this. V gene TRBV18 combines with J gene TRBJ1-6; a weak D match, TRBD1 (5 bases). There are 14 residues in the CDR3. Germline loops: CDR1 KGHSH, CDR2 LQKENI. The CDR3 region has the DNA TGTGCCGGCTCGATGCTAGGGGATAATTCACCCCTCCACTTT. Its translation: CAGSMLGDNSPLHF.

The chain joins TRBV13 to TRBJ2-2; D assignment may be TRBD1 or TRBD2 (5 bases each). Germline CDR1 is PRHDT and CDR2 is FYEKMQ (reference sequence). The V and J ends lost 5 bases and 3 bases respectively, with 16 bases between them. The CDR3 sequence is 16 residues long. CDR3 sequence reads: CASSERGRRYTGELFF. In DNA form, the CDR3 reads TGTGCCAGCAGCGAGAGGGGAAGACGGTACACCGGGGAGCTGTTTTTT.

This clonotype was recorded a few times. The CDR3 spells CASSIGPQYEQYF. DNA of the CDR3: TGTGCCAGTAGTATCGGGCCTCAATACGAGCAGTACTTC. The V call is TRBV19, the J call TRBJ2-7; D gene ambiguous. The CDR3 is 13 amino acids. V dropped 3 bases and J dropped 4 bases, with 10 bases sitting between them. Germline V gene data show CDR1 as LNHDA and CDR2 as SQIVND (reference sequence).

The chain uses TRBV29-1 and TRBJ2-7; perhaps TRBD1 as D (7 bases). The germline V gene encodes CDR1 SQVTM and CDR2 ANQGSEA. The V end lost 5 bases, the J end lost 2 bases, and 22 bases lay between the germline ends. This CDR3 is built from 16 residues. Here the CDR3 DNA reads TGCAGCGTTACACAGGGGACCGAACTAGCAGCCTACGAGCAGTACTTC. Protein: CSVTQGTELAAYEQYF.

This clonotype was counted ten times or more. V and J are TRBV30 and TRBJ1-1, with 9 nucleotides matching TRBD1. With 0 bases clipped from V and 7 bases from J, the junction kept 9 bases outside the gene matches. The CDR3 is made up of 15 amino acids. CDR1 GTSNPN and CDR2 SVGIG come from the germline V gene (reference sequence). The CDR3 is CAWSVWEDRGFEAFF. The CDR3 DNA reads TGTGCCTGGAGTGTATGGGAGGACAGGGGCTTTGAAGCTTTCTTT.

The chain joins TRBV29-1 to TRBJ2-1; 7 bases line up with TRBD2. V shed 5 bases, J shed 4 bases, and the junction held 5 bases outside the gene matches. From germline, CDR1 is SQVTM and CDR2 ANQGSEA. The CDR3 sequence is 13 residues long. The CDR3 region has the DNA TGCAGCGTTCGGCCTAGCGGATACAATGAGCAGTTCTTC. This sequence encodes CSVRPSGYNEQFF.

There are many counts of this clonotype. The gene calls are TRBV6-1 and TRBJ2-7; D is unresolved. The CDR3 extends over 12 amino acids. The V gene lost 6 bases and the J gene lost 5 bases, with 11 bases spanning the gap. Germline values: CDR1 MNHNS, CDR2 SASEGT. The CDR3 reads CASRRLGDEQYF. The CDR3 nucleotides read TGTGCCAGCAGGAGACTTGGCGACGAGCAGTACTTC.

The chain has TRBV13 and TRBJ2-1; 12 nucleotides align to TRBD2. The CDR3 spans 15 residues. Germline loops: CDR1 PRHDT, CDR2 FYEKMQ (reference sequence). V lost 5 bases, J lost 7 bases, and 6 bases stayed unmatched. CDR3 region: CASSEHGLAGNEQFF. The CDR3 DNA follows: TGTGCCAGCAGCGAACACGGACTAGCGGGGAATGAGCAGTTCTTC.

This clonotype showed up many times. V is TRBV5-1 and J is TRBJ2-3; 7 nucleotides line up with TRBD2. Germline lookup yields CDR1 SGHRS and CDR2 YFSETQ. The CDR3 runs 14 residues. V gave up 4 bases and J gave up 2 bases; unmatched junction bases: 4. CDR3 DNA: TGCGCCAGCAGCGGGGGACTAACCACAGATACGCAGTATTTT. Translating it yields CASSGGLTTDTQYF.

This clonotype was counted between two and nine times. The chain joins TRBV24-1 to TRBJ2-7; D may correspond to TRBD1 or TRBD2 (6 bases each). The V end was cut by 3 bases, the J end by 6 bases, with 20 bases between. In germline, CDR1 is KGHDR, CDR2 SFDVKD. This CDR3 contains 16 residues. The CDR3 DNA reads TGTGCCACCAGTGATCCCGGGGAGGACAGACCCACCGAGCAGTACTTC. It yields the protein CATSDPGEDRPTEQYF.

This clonotype was counted between two and nine times. The rearrangement uses TRBV5-1 and TRBJ2-2; D is undetermined. Trimming removed 3 bases at V and 0 bases at J, with 9 bases between. Germline values: CDR1 SGHRS, CDR2 YFSETQ. The CDR3 covers 15 residues. The CDR3 bases are TGCGCCAGCAGCTCGAACACGGCGAACACCGGGGAGCTGTTTTTT. It encodes CASSSNTANTGELFF.

This clonotype showed up just a few times. The gene calls are TRBV5-4 and TRBJ1-2; TRBD1 matches 7 bases. The J segment lost 3 bases and the V segment lost 2 bases, leaving 4 bases of the junction unmatched. The CDR3 sequence is 14 residues long. Germline loops: CDR1 SGHNT, CDR2 YYREEE (reference sequence). The CDR3 loop reads CASSFRTGDYGYTF. The CDR3 bases are TGTGCCAGCAGCTTTCGTACAGGGGACTATGGCTACACCTTC. Full variable domain (remainder filled in from reference TRBV5-4 and TRBJ1-2): ETGVTQSPTHLIKTRGQQVTLRCSSQSGHNTVSWYQQALGQGPQFIFQYYREEENGRGNFPPRFSGLQFPNYSSELNVNALELDDSALYLCASSFRTGDYGYTFGSGTRLTVV.

A remark on this clonotype: A much more abundant neighbour one base away suggests this may be a read error. This sequence joins TRBV28 and TRBJ2-1; D remains ambiguous. The CDR3 loop spans 11 amino acids. V lost 5 bases to trimming and J lost 5 bases, with 4 bases between them. Germline loops: CDR1 MDHEN, CDR2 SYDVKM. This chain's CDR3 is CASSMHNEQFF. The DNA for the CDR3 is TGTGCCAGCAGTATGCACAATGAGCAGTTCTTC.

This clonotype was picked up many times. This rearrangement joins TRBV3-1 to TRBJ2-3; 7 bases line up with TRBD2. Germline V gene data show CDR1 as LGHDT and CDR2 as YNNKEL (reference sequence). The CDR3 totals 15 residues. The J segment lost 6 bases and the V segment lost 4 bases, leaving 10 bases of the junction unmatched. The CDR3 DNA reads TGTGCCAGCAGCCGAGTAGCGGGTCAAGAGGATACGCAGTATTTT. This codes for CASSRVAGQEDTQYF.

CDR3 sequence (DNA): TGTGCCAGTAGCATCGGGAATCAAGAGACCCAGTACTTC. This encodes CASSIGNQETQYF. The V gene is TRBV19, the J gene TRBJ2-5; maybe TRBD2 (5 bases). Germline V lookup: CDR1 LNHDA, CDR2 SQIVND (reference sequence). The V gene lost 6 bases and the J gene lost 2 bases, with 10 bases spanning the gap. This CDR3 has 13 amino acids.

This clonotype was detected a few times. The J gene is TRBJ1-5, the V gene TRBV28; possibly TRBD1 for D (6 bases). V gave up 3 bases and J gave up 1 base, with 10 bases separating them. Germline V gives CDR1 MDHEN, CDR2 SYDVKM. The CDR3 spans 15 residues. The CDR3 DNA reads as TGTGCCAGCAGTTTGACGCAGGGGAGCAATCAGCCCCAGCATTTT. Translation: CASSLTQGSNQPQHF.

This clonotype was detected a few times. The chain employs TRBV9 and TRBJ2-7; D is ambiguous. This CDR3 has 12 amino acids. Deletions cut 4 bases from V and 6 bases from J, with 11 bases between. Germline V CDR1 and CDR2: SGDLS, YYNGEE. The CDR3 reads CASSLLNGEQYF. The CDR3 DNA reads as TGTGCCAGCAGCCTCCTCAACGGCGAGCAGTACTTC.

This CDR3 reads CASSIGHRVAKNIQYF. DNA for the CDR3: TGTGCCAGTAGTATCGGACATCGAGTAGCCAAAAACATTCAGTACTTC. The rearrangement joins TRBV19 to TRBJ2-4; D is perhaps TRBD1 (5 bases). Germline V gives CDR1 LNHDA, CDR2 SQIVND (reference sequence). The CDR3 length is 16 residues. V was trimmed by 3 bases and J by 0 bases, leaving 12 bases between them.

For this clonotype: The germline gene is not matched at one end of the junction; a read error may be the cause. The V call is TRBV5-8, the J call TRBJ1-1; D is possibly TRBD1 (6 bases). Germline CDR1 SGHTS, CDR2 YDEGEE. CDR3 length: 14 residues. CDR3 region: CASSIGQRNTVAFF. CDR3 coding DNA: TGTGCCAGCAGCATAGGACAGAGGAACACTGTAGCTTTCTTT. The complete variable domain, with remaining parts taken from reference TRBV5-8 and TRBJ1-1, reads EAGVTQSPTHLIKTRGQQATLRCSPISGHTSVYWYQQALGLGLQFLLWYDEGEERNRGNFPPRFSGRQFPNYSSELNVNALELEDSALYLCASSIGQRNTVAFFGQGTRLTVV.

In this sample, this clonotype turned up a few times. V is TRBV11-2 and J is TRBJ1-5; 8 positions match TRBD1. V shed 1 base, J shed 5 bases, and the junction held 4 bases outside the gene matches. The CDR3 loop spans 15 amino acids. Germline V gene lookup returns CDR1 SGHAT and CDR2 FQNNGV. CDR3 sequence: CASSLGSGGHQPQHF. The CDR3 nucleotides read TGTGCCAGCAGCTTAGGATCAGGGGGCCATCAGCCCCAGCATTTT. Based on the CDR3 plus reference TRBV11-2 and TRBJ1-5, the full variable domain is EAGVAQSPRYKIIEKRQSVAFWCNPISGHATLYWYQQILGQGPKLLIQFQNNGVVDDSQLPKDRFSAERLKGVDSTLKIQPAKLEDSAVYLCASSLGSGGHQPQHFGDGTRLSIL.

The table lists this clonotype with many counts. V usage is TRBV18 and J usage is TRBJ2-3; 12 bases are a match to TRBD1. From germline, CDR1 is KGHSH and CDR2 LQKENI. The CDR3 extends over 15 amino acids. Losses at the gene ends were 6 bases for V and 4 bases for J; bases not matched to a gene: 5. The CDR3 reads CASSPGTGGPDTQYF. DNA of the CDR3: TGTGCCAGCTCTCCCGGGACAGGGGGCCCAGATACGCAGTATTTT.

The chain couples TRBV28 to TRBJ2-2, with TRBD2 matching 15 bases. This CDR3 has 14 residues. Germline assignment: CDR1 MDHEN and CDR2 SYDVKM. Trimming took 10 bases from V and 5 from J; bases not matched to a gene: 2. The CDR3 protein is CATGLAGGTGELFF. CDR3 sequence (DNA): TGTGCCACTGGACTAGCGGGAGGGACCGGGGAGCTGTTTTTT.

The chain combines TRBV6-1 with TRBJ1-2; D is uncertain. The germline V gene encodes CDR1 MNHNS and CDR2 SASEGT. The CDR3 spans 12 residues. Trimming cost V 7 bases and J 2 bases, with 8 bases left between them. The DNA for the CDR3 is TGTGCCAGCACCTCCTCGAACTATGGCTACACCTTC. Protein: CASTSSNYGYTF.